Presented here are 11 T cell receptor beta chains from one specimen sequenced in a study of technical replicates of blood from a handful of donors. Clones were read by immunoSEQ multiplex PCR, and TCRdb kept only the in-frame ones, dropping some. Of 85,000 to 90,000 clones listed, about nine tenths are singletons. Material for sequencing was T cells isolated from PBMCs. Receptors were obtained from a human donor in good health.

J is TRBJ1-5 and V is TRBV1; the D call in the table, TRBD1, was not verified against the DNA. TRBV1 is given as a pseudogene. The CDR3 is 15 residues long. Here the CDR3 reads CTSSPGTGGRQPQHF. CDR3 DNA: TGCACCAGCAGCCCTGGGACAGGAGGACGACAGCCCCAGCATTTT.

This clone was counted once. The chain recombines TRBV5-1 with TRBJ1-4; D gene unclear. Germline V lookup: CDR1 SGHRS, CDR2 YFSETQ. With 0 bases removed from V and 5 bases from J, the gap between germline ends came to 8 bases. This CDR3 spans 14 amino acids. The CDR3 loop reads CASSLGWENEKLFF. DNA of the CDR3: TGCGCCAGCAGCTTGGGATGGGAGAATGAAAAACTGTTTTTT. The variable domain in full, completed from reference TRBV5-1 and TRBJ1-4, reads KAGVTQTPRYLIKTRGQQVTLSCSPISGHRSVSWYQQTPGQGLQFLFEYFSETQRNKGNFPGRFSGRQFSNSRSEMNVSTLELGDSALYLCASSLGWENEKLFFGSGTQLSVL.

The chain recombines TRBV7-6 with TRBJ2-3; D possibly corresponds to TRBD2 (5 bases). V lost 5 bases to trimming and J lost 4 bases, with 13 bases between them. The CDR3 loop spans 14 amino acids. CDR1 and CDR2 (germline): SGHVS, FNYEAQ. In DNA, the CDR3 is TGTGCCAGCAGCCCACGGGGAGCACCAGATACGCAGTATTTT. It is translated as CASSPRGAPDTQYF.

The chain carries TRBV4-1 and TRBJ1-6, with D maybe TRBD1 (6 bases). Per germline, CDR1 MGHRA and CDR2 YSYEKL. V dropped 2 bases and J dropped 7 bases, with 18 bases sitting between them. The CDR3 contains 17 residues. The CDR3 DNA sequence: TGCGCCAGCAGCCAAACTATAACCAGGGGTTTGAATTCACCCCTCCACTTT. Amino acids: CASSQTITRGLNSPLHF.

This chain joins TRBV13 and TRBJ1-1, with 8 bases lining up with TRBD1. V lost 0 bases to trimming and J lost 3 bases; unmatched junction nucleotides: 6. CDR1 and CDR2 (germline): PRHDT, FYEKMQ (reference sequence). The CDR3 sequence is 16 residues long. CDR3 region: CASSLGRRTGHTEAFF. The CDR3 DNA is TGTGCCAGCAGCTTAGGCCGTAGGACAGGGCACACTGAAGCTTTCTTT.

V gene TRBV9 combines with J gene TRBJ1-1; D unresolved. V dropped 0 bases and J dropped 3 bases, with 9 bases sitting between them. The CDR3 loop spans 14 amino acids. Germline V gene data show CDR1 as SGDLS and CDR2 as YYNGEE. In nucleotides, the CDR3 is TGTGCCAGCAGCGTAGTAGGGAGTGACACTGAAGCTTTCTTT. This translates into CASSVVGSDTEAFF.

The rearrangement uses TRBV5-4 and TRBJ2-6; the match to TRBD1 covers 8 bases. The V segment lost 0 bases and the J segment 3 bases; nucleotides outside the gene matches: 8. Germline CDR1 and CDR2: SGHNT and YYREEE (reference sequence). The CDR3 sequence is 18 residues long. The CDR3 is CASSLEGTGAHGANVLTF. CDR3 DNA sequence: TGTGCCAGCAGCTTGGAGGGGACAGGCGCGCATGGGGCCAACGTCCTGACTTTC.

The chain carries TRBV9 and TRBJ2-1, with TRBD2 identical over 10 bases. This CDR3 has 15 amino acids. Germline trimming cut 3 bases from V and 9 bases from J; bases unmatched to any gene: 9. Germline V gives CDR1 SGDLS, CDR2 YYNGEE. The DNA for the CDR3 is TGTGCCAGCAGCGGCTACCAGCGGGAGGGCCCTGAGCAGTTCTTC. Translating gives CASSGYQREGPEQFF. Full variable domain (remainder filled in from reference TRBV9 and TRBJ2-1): DSGVTQTPKHLITATGQRVTLRCSPRSGDLSVYWYQQSLDQGLQFLIQYYNGEERAKGNILERFSAQQFPDLHSELNLSSLELGDSALYFCASSGYQREGPEQFFGPGTRLTVL.

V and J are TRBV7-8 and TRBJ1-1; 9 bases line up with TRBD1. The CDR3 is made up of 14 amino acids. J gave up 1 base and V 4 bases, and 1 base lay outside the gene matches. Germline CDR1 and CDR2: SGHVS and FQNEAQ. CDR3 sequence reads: CASSSDRGNTEAFF. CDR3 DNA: TGTGCCAGCAGCTCGGACAGGGGGAACACTGAAGCTTTCTTT.

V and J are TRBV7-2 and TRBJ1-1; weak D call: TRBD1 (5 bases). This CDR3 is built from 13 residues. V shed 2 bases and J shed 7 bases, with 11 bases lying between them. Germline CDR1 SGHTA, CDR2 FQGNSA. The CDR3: CASSLSVTVEAFF. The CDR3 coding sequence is TGTGCCAGCAGCTTATCTGTGACAGTTGAAGCTTTCTTT.

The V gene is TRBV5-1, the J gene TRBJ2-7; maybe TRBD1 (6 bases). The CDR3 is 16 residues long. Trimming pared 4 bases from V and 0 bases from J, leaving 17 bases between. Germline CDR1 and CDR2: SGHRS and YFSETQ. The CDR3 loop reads CASSTTTGPHSYEQYF. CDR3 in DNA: TGCGCCAGCAGCACCACGACAGGCCCCCACTCCTACGAGCAGTACTTC.